Below are 20 T cell receptor beta chains sequenced from a single sample in a study of T cells after yellow fever vaccination. TCRdb passed the 5' RACE reads through MiXCR, listing each CDR3 protein once. In the table there are fewer than 400,000 distinct CDR3 sequences, about 10% of which are singletons. Sequencing used CD4+ T cells sorted from PBMCs, obtained 45 days after the yellow fever booster vaccination. The receptors were gathered from a young man who received the YFV17D yellow fever vaccine.

In its sample, this clonotype was seen a few times. The rearrangement links TRBV7-9 to TRBJ1-6; a possible D gene is TRBD1 (6 bases). V dropped 2 bases and J dropped 13 bases, with 6 bases sitting between them. The CDR3 loop spans 11 amino acids. The germline gives CDR1 SEHNR, CDR2 FQNEAQ (reference sequence). CDR3 region: CASSLRGPLHF. DNA of the CDR3: TGTGCCAGCAGCTTAAGGGGGCCCCTCCACTTT. Supplemented by reference TRBV7-9 and TRBJ1-6, the full variable domain reads DTGVSQNPRHKITKRGQNVTFRCDPISEHNRLYWYRQTLGQGPEFLTYFQNEAQLEKSRLLSDRFSAERPKGSFSTLEIQRTEQGDSAMYLCASSLRGPLHFGNGTRLTVT.

The genes are TRBV29-1 and TRBJ1-1; D perhaps matches TRBD1 (6 bases). The CDR3 sequence is 12 residues long. Germline V lookup: CDR1 SQVTM, CDR2 ANQGSEA. V lost 4 bases, J lost 4 bases, and 10 bases lay in between. The CDR3 here is CSVVEGGTEAFF. The CDR3 nucleotides read TGCAGCGTTGTTGAGGGGGGCACTGAAGCTTTCTTT.

This clonotype was seen ten or more times. The chain links TRBV12-3 or TRBV12-4 to TRBJ1-1; tentatively, D is TRBD1 (6 bases). Trimming took 4 bases from V and 0 from J, leaving 9 bases between them. This CDR3 has 14 amino acids. DNA of the CDR3: TGTGCCAGCAGTTCTGGACAGTTGAACACTGAAGCTTTCTTT. Its translation: CASSSGQLNTEAFF.

This clonotype was seen many times. The V and J genes are TRBV5-1 and TRBJ2-1; D perhaps matches TRBD2 (5 bases). CDR1 is SGHRS, CDR2 YFSETQ, per germline. The germline V and J ends were trimmed by 4 bases and 0 bases, with 14 bases remaining between them. The CDR3 sequence is 16 residues long. CDR3 in amino acids: CASSGGGASSYNEQFF. The DNA for the CDR3 is TGCGCCAGCAGCGGAGGTGGAGCAAGCTCCTACAATGAGCAGTTCTTC.

This clonotype occurred a few times. The genes are TRBV7-2 and TRBJ1-3; no reliable D call. The CDR3 runs to 13 residues. CDR1 and CDR2 (germline): SGHTA, FQGNSA. V dropped 4 bases and J dropped 6 bases, with 10 bases sitting between them. The CDR3 DNA reads TGTGCCAGCAGCTCGGGCATGGCAAACACCATATATTTT. It codes for CASSSGMANTIYF.

This chain connects TRBV20-1 to TRBJ1-3, with D maybe TRBD1 (6 bases). The germline V gene has CDR1 DFQATT and CDR2 SNEGSKA (reference sequence). This CDR3 contains 15 residues. The germline V and J ends were trimmed by 1 base and 3 bases, with 13 bases remaining between them. CDR3 nucleotides: TGCAGTGCTAGAGTTGGGGGGGGGCTTGGAAACACCATATATTTT. It is translated as CSARVGGGLGNTIYF.

The rearrangement links TRBV5-4 to TRBJ2-5, with D perhaps TRBD1 (5 bases). CDR3 length: 14 residues. CDR1 and CDR2 from the germline V gene are SGHNT and YYREEE (reference sequence). Trimming removed 2 bases at V and 5 bases at J, with 13 bases between. CDR3 sequence reads: CASSFAQGMETQYF. The CDR3 region has the DNA TGTGCCAGCAGCTTTGCCCAGGGTATGGAGACCCAGTACTTC.

This clonotype was observed a few times. The genes are TRBV15 and TRBJ2-4; TRBD1 matches 12 bases. The CDR3 runs 13 residues. V trimming: 8 bases; J trimming: 6 bases; junction bases outside the gene matches: 2. Germline V gives CDR1 LNHNV, CDR2 YYDKDF (reference sequence). The CDR3, as DNA: TGTGCCACCGGGACAGGGGGCGGAAACATTCAGTACTTC. Translated, it gives CATGTGGGNIQYF.

This clonotype occurred many times. The chain recombines TRBV5-1 with TRBJ2-7; D is possibly TRBD1 or TRBD2 (5 bases each). The length of the CDR3 is 14 residues. CDR1 is SGHRS and CDR2 is YFSETQ in the germline V gene. V shed 0 bases and J shed 7 bases, with 14 bases lying between them. The CDR3 coding sequence is TGCGCCAGCAGCTTGGGAGGGGAAGAGGGAGAGCAGTACGTC. Amino acids: CASSLGGEEGEQYV.

The chain joins TRBV7-9 to TRBJ2-5; the match to TRBD2 covers 7 bases. This CDR3 comprises 15 residues. Trimming at V came to 2 bases and at J to 5 bases, leaving 8 bases not matched to a gene. CDR1 and CDR2 from the germline V gene are SEHNR and FQNEAQ (reference sequence). CDR3 in DNA: TGTGCCAGCAGCTTATCGGGACTATCCTTGGAGACCCAGTACTTC. Translated, it gives CASSLSGLSLETQYF.

This clonotype showed up just a few times. This sequence joins TRBV28 and TRBJ1-4; 11 bases fit TRBD1. This CDR3 region has 14 residues. V was pared by 8 bases and J by 7 bases, with 6 bases of the junction left unmatched. Germline CDR1 is MDHEN and CDR2 is SYDVKM. In DNA, the CDR3 is TGTGCCAGCTGCTCCGGGACAGGGGGTGAAAAACTGTTTTTT. Its protein product is CASCSGTGGEKLFF.

V gene TRBV6-5 combines with J gene TRBJ2-5; 8 positions match TRBD2. The ends lost 8 bases at V and 6 bases at J; junction bases unmatched: 8. Germline CDR1 reads MNHEY; CDR2 reads SVGAGI. The CDR3 covers 13 residues. In nucleotides, the CDR3 is TGTGCCAGCGGGGGAACGGGGGGGAAGACCCAGTACTTC. This translates into CASGGTGGKTQYF.

This chain connects TRBV6-5 to TRBJ1-1; D possibly corresponds to TRBD1 (5 bases). The CDR3 is made up of 15 amino acids. V dropped 0 bases and J dropped 1 base, with 9 bases sitting between them. CDR1 and CDR2 (germline): MNHEY, SVGAGI. The CDR3 sequence is CASSYSLTANTEAFF. The CDR3 DNA sequence: TGTGCCAGCAGTTACTCCTTGACAGCGAACACTGAAGCTTTCTTT.

This clonotype has a handful of counts. The rearrangement joins TRBV4-2 to TRBJ1-2, with D perhaps matching TRBD1 (6 bases). There are 14 residues in the CDR3. The ends were cut back, 3 bases at V and 4 bases at J, with 12 bases in the middle. Germline CDR1 and CDR2: LGHNA and YNFKEQ. This CDR3 is CASSQDEGVYGYTF. In DNA form, the CDR3 reads TGTGCCAGCAGCCAGGATGAGGGGGTCTATGGCTACACCTTC.

The count of this clonotype is one. The chain links TRBV9 to TRBJ2-7; D is possibly TRBD1 or TRBD2 (5 bases each). The CDR3 loop spans 14 amino acids. V lost 2 bases, J lost 0 bases, and 9 bases lay in between. Per the germline V gene, CDR1 is SGDLS and CDR2 is YYNGEE. The CDR3 DNA is TGTGCCAGCAGCGTCGGGGCAAACTCCTACGAGCAGTACTTC. It encodes CASSVGANSYEQYF.

This chain joins TRBV3-1 and TRBJ2-3; no clear D. The CDR3 has 13 residues. CDR1 and CDR2 (germline): LGHDT, YNNKEL (reference sequence). Deletions cut 0 bases from V and 3 bases from J, with 4 bases between. The CDR3 reads CASSQEGTDTQYF. The CDR3 bases are TGTGCCAGCAGCCAAGAGGGTACAGATACGCAGTATTTT.

The CDR3 bases are TGCGCCAGCAGCTTGGTGGACAGTTCCCGGTACGAGCAGTACTTC. It yields the protein CASSLVDSSRYEQYF. The genes are TRBV5-1 and TRBJ2-7, with D possibly matching TRBD1 (6 bases). Germline V gene sequence: CDR1 SGHRS, CDR2 YFSETQ. Trimming stripped 0 bases from V and 4 bases from J, with 14 bases between. The CDR3 length is 15 residues.

This clonotype was seen a handful of times. The rearrangement uses TRBV20-1 and TRBJ2-2; 8 positions agree with TRBD2. The germline V gene has CDR1 DFQATT and CDR2 SNEGSKA (reference sequence). After removal of 0 bases from V and 0 bases from J, the junction contained 3 bases not matched to a gene. CDR3 length equals 16 residues. Here the CDR3 DNA reads TGCAGTGCTAGAGAAGAAGCGGGGGCGAACACCGGGGAGCTGTTTTTT. Protein sequence: CSAREEAGANTGELFF.

This clonotype was seen ten or more times. V and J are TRBV7-9 and TRBJ2-1, with a weak D call TRBD1 (5 bases). Trimming took 6 bases from V and 4 from J, leaving 10 bases between them. This CDR3 contains 13 residues. The germline gives CDR1 SEHNR, CDR2 FQNEAQ (reference sequence). The CDR3 DNA reads as TGTGCCAGCAGTCCAACAGGTTACAATGAGCAGTTCTTC. Translation: CASSPTGYNEQFF.

The chain is built from TRBV2 and TRBJ2-2; D remains ambiguous. The CDR3 is made up of 16 amino acids. Trimming shortened V by 3 bases and J by 2 bases, and 13 bases separated the two germline ends. Germline CDR1 SNHLY, CDR2 FYNNEI. CDR3 sequence reads: CASSEFNPDNTGELFF. The DNA of the CDR3 is TGTGCCAGCAGTGAGTTTAATCCAGATAACACCGGGGAGCTGTTTTTT.